The subject of this entry is one TCR beta chain. As yet, its antigen is unknown. This record comes from a study of CD8 T cells in ankylosing spondylitis. TCRdb ran MiXCR on the 5' RACE reads and lists one entry per CDR3 protein. Of a few hundred thousand distinct CDR3 sequences in the sample, 20% are singletons; the top ten hold roughly 13%. Study-wide findings and caveats: The study identified a TCR beta motif of seven or eight highly homologous variants that appeared characteristic of ankylosing spondylitis blood.

J lost 5 bases, V lost 0 bases, and 4 bases had no gene match. The CDR3 runs to 17 residues. CDR1 and CDR2 from the germline V gene are WSHSY and SAAADI. Sequenced sample: blood, either unsorted or a sorted T cell fraction (not recorded which). This chain uses TRBV10-2 with TRBJ2-5; 15 positions agree with TRBD2. The sequence came from a male donor with ankylosing spondylitis or in good health (not recorded which). The CDR3: CASSESFGLAGGETQYF. The CDR3 DNA follows: TGCGCCAGCAGTGAGTCCTTCGGACTAGCGGGGGGGGAGACCCAGTACTTC.